The 28 T cell receptor beta chains presented below share a single source sample, sequenced in a study of human T cells and chemical hapten exposure (dated by TCRdb to the early 2020s). Libraries came from RACE. Sequencing relied on a NextSeq 500. TCRdb reprocessed the public reads (quality trimming at Q25 with fastp, clone calling with MiXCR) and kept in-frame beta chains. Rows with a matching CDR3 protein are joined into one entry that keeps the most common DNA and genes. This sample comprises 75,000 to 100,000 distinct CDR3 sequences, under 12% of them detected only once. The ten most abundant clones make up 2% to 2.5% of the sample. The time point label, read with the paper, signifies: patch test 1, 2 weeks after DPC sensitization. The label giving this sample's treatment or condition can be read as: therapeutic diphenylcyclopropenone sensitization with weekly scalp DPC. The specimen was whole blood, collected in connection with sensitization to the hapten diphenylcyclopropenone (DPC). The receptor source for this set is a middle-aged man with alopecia areata. Some clones in this sample may be carry-over from other donors' samples.

This clonotype was seen many times. The chain couples TRBV29-1 to TRBJ2-7, with 9 bases lining up with TRBD2. This CDR3 is built from 15 residues. CDR1 SQVTM and CDR2 ANQGSEA come from the germline V gene. J gave up 4 bases and V 0 bases, and 7 bases lay outside the gene matches. The CDR3 DNA reads as TGCAGCGTTGAAGATGAATTTAGCGGGAGATACGAGCAGTACTTC. Translated, it gives CSVEDEFSGRYEQYF.

The chain has TRBV19 and TRBJ2-2; D is tentatively TRBD1 or TRBD2 (5 bases each). Germline loops: CDR1 LNHDA, CDR2 SQIVND (reference sequence). The CDR3 sequence is 16 residues long. The V end lost 2 bases, the J end lost 7 bases, and 17 bases lay between the germline ends. The CDR3 here is CASSIYRDPPDGELFF. Here the CDR3 DNA reads TGTGCCAGTAGTATATACCGGGACCCCCCGGACGGGGAGCTGTTTTTT.

This clonotype was seen ten or more times. The rearrangement joins TRBV20-1 to TRBJ1-5; the D gene is possibly TRBD1 (6 bases). Trimming removed 3 bases from V and 6 bases from J, with 12 bases in between. The CDR3 totals 13 residues. The germline V gene has CDR1 DFQATT and CDR2 SNEGSKA (reference sequence). The CDR3 DNA reads TGCAGTGCTAGGCGACAGGCAGGTCAGCCCCAGCATTTT. This sequence encodes CSARRQAGQPQHF.

This clonotype showed up just a few times. The V call is TRBV20-1, the J call TRBJ1-1, with 7 bases aligning to TRBD1. Losses at the gene ends were 0 bases for V and 8 bases for J; bases not matched to a gene: 3. CDR1 and CDR2 from the germline V gene are DFQATT and SNEGSKA (reference sequence). This CDR3 is built from 12 residues. The DNA for the CDR3 is TGCAGTGCTAGAGATCACAGGGGAGAAGCTTTCTTT. This codes for CSARDHRGEAFF.

The table lists this clonotype with a few counts. The CDR3 DNA reads TGCAGTGCTATAAAAGACACAGATACGCAGTATTTT. This codes for CSAIKDTDTQYF. The chain links TRBV20-1 to TRBJ2-3; no definite D call. There are 12 residues in the CDR3. Looked up from germline, CDR1 is DFQATT and CDR2 is SNEGSKA (reference sequence). V was cut by 4 bases and J by 2 bases, with 7 bases left in between.

This clonotype was seen just once. This chain joins TRBV28 and TRBJ2-3; 10 positions match TRBD2. This CDR3 is 18 amino acids long. V dropped 6 bases and J dropped 3; count of bases not matched to a gene: 15. The germline CDR1 and CDR2 sequences are MDHEN and SYDVKM. The CDR3 DNA reads as TGTGCCAGCAGAGGGTGGCTAGCGGGAGTCTCGGGGACAGATACGCAGTATTTT. This codes for CASRGWLAGVSGTDTQYF.

This clonotype was recorded a few times. The rearrangement uses TRBV24-1 and TRBJ2-3; possibly TRBD2 for D (5 bases). Germline CDR1 reads KGHDR; CDR2 reads SFDVKD. Between the trimmed V and J ends, which lost 2 bases and 0 bases, there was a span of 11 bases. The CDR3 sequence is 16 residues long. DNA of the CDR3: TGTGCCACCAGTGATTCGGACTTGATCAGCACAGATACGCAGTATTTT. Protein product: CATSDSDLISTDTQYF.

This clonotype has only a few counts. The J gene is TRBJ2-3, the V gene TRBV6-2 or TRBV6-3, with 12 bases fitting TRBD2. The CDR3 contains 16 residues. V was clipped by 5 bases and J by 4 bases; unmatched bases: 7. Germline lookup yields CDR1 MNHEY and CDR2 SVGEGT. In DNA, the CDR3 is TGTGCCAGCAGTCACGCTAGCGGGAGGGGGCCAGATACGCAGTATTTT. Its translation is CASSHASGRGPDTQYF.

The sample holds many counts of this clonotype. The V and J genes are TRBV9 and TRBJ1-3; no reliable D call. Deletions cut 2 bases from V and 4 bases from J, with 10 bases between. This CDR3 is 14 amino acids long. The germline V gene encodes CDR1 SGDLS and CDR2 YYNGEE. CDR3 nucleotides: TGTGCCAGCAGCGTGGCAGGATACGGAAACACCATATATTTT. Its translation: CASSVAGYGNTIYF.

V and J are TRBV9 and TRBJ2-1; 8 bases match TRBD2. V lost 3 bases, J lost 5 bases, and 7 bases stayed unmatched. This CDR3 region has 15 residues. The germline V gene encodes CDR1 SGDLS and CDR2 YYNGEE. This CDR3 reads CASSGGPLADNEQFF. Here the CDR3 DNA reads TGTGCCAGCAGCGGAGGCCCACTAGCGGACAATGAGCAGTTCTTC. The full variable domain, with the rest looked up from reference TRBV9 and TRBJ2-1, is DSGVTQTPKHLITATGQRVTLRCSPRSGDLSVYWYQQSLDQGLQFLIQYYNGEERAKGNILERFSAQQFPDLHSELNLSSLELGDSALYFCASSGGPLADNEQFFGPGTRLTVL.

This clonotype occurred a few times. V usage is TRBV20-1 and J usage is TRBJ2-5, with 10 bases matching TRBD2. Germline V lookup: CDR1 DFQATT, CDR2 SNEGSKA (reference sequence). The CDR3 length is 14 residues. The V gene end was trimmed by 1 base and the J gene end by 1 base; junction bases not matched to a gene: 0. The CDR3 DNA follows: TGCAGTGCTAGAGGGACTAGCGGCCAAGAGACCCAGTACTTC. Protein product: CSARGTSGQETQYF.

This clonotype has at least ten counts. J is TRBJ1-1 and V is TRBV6-5, with a tentative D call TRBD1 (6 bases). This CDR3 has 15 amino acids. Trimming stripped 7 bases from V and 1 base from J, with 16 bases between. CDR1 MNHEY and CDR2 SVGAGI come from the germline V gene. CDR3 bases: TGTGCCAGCAACGACCGGGACACCAAGAACACTGAAGCTTTCTTT. Protein: CASNDRDTKNTEAFF.

The chain joins TRBV18 to TRBJ1-5; D is perhaps TRBD1 (5 bases). The CDR3 spans 16 residues. Trimming shortened V by 0 bases and J by 2 bases, and 11 bases separated the two germline ends. Per the germline V gene, CDR1 is KGHSH and CDR2 is LQKENI. CDR3 DNA sequence: TGTGCCAGCTCACCACCGACGGGGGGGGGCAATCAGCCCCAGCATTTT. Translated, it gives CASSPPTGGGNQPQHF.

This clonotype was counted only a few times. The chain employs TRBV27 and TRBJ2-7; TRBD1 is a possible D gene (5 bases). Trimming removed 0 bases from V and 7 bases from J, with 10 bases in between. Germline CDR1 and CDR2: MNHEY and SMNVEV (reference sequence). The length of the CDR3 is 13 residues. The DNA of the CDR3 is TGTGCCAGCAGTTTATCGTGGGGCCTGGAGCAGTACTTC. Its translation: CASSLSWGLEQYF.

The V call is TRBV10-3, the J call TRBJ2-1, with 7 positions matching TRBD2. J was trimmed by 3 bases and V by 0 bases; bases with no gene match: 5. The CDR3 runs to 16 residues. Germline assignment: CDR1 ENHRY and CDR2 SYGVKD. The CDR3 nucleotides read TGTGCCATCAGTGAGTCTATGGCGGGGGACTACAATGAGCAGTTCTTC. This codes for CAISESMAGDYNEQFF.

This clonotype has more than one count but fewer than ten. The chain is built from TRBV11-2 and TRBJ1-1; weak D call: TRBD1 (6 bases). The V gene lost 5 bases and the J gene lost 4 bases, with 11 bases spanning the gap. This CDR3 comprises 13 residues. The V gene's germline CDR1 is SGHAT and CDR2 FQNNGV. Here the CDR3 DNA reads TGTGCCAGCAGCATAGGGGGTGGCACTGAAGCTTTCTTT. Translating it yields CASSIGGGTEAFF.

This clonotype was found many times. The J gene is TRBJ1-1, the V gene TRBV3-1, with D perhaps TRBD1 (6 bases). This CDR3 spans 14 amino acids. V was pared by 6 bases and J by 1 base, with 12 bases between. Germline CDR1 and CDR2: LGHDT and YNNKEL (reference sequence). CDR3 bases: TGTGCCAGCAGACGGACAGACCCGAACACTGAAGCTTTCTTT. It translates to CASRRTDPNTEAFF.

This clonotype was counted only a few times. The chain combines TRBV29-1 with TRBJ2-7; D is perhaps TRBD2 (6 bases). This CDR3 has 12 amino acids. The V and J ends lost 4 bases and 1 base respectively, with 8 bases between them. Looked up from germline, CDR1 is SQVTM and CDR2 is ANQGSEA. CDR3 coding DNA: TGCAGCGTTGGACTAGTTTCCTACGAGCAGTACTTC. It yields the protein CSVGLVSYEQYF.

Only a few counts were recorded for this clonotype. V usage is TRBV2 and J usage is TRBJ2-3; 7 nucleotides line up with TRBD2. The length of the CDR3 is 14 residues. J lost 2 bases, V lost 7 bases, and 6 bases had no gene match. Germline loops: CDR1 SNHLY, CDR2 FYNNEI. Here the CDR3 reads CASKSSGYTDTQYF. CDR3 bases: TGTGCCAGCAAAAGTAGCGGGTACACAGATACGCAGTATTTT. Drawing the rest from reference TRBV2 and TRBJ2-3, the complete variable domain is EPEVTQTPSHQVTQMGQEVILRCVPISNHLYFYWYRQILGQKVEFLVSFYNNEISEKSEIFDDQFSVERPDGSNFTLKIRSTKLEDSAMYFCASKSSGYTDTQYFGPGTRLTVL.

A few counts support this clonotype. Written as DNA, the CDR3 is TGTGCCAGCAGTTACGCCCTGGGGGGCGTTGACACTGAAGCTTTCTTT. Its protein product is CASSYALGGVDTEAFF. The chain links TRBV6-2 or TRBV6-3 to TRBJ1-1; possible D gene TRBD1, 6 bases. Trimming removed 2 bases at V and 3 bases at J, with 16 bases between. The CDR3 loop spans 16 amino acids. The germline gives CDR1 MNHEY, CDR2 SVGEGT.

This clonotype was counted at least ten times. The J gene is TRBJ2-3, the V gene TRBV4-2; 10 bases line up with TRBD2. Trimming took 2 bases from V and 3 from J; bases not matched to a gene: 2. The germline V gene encodes CDR1 LGHNA and CDR2 YNFKEQ. The CDR3 is 15 amino acids. Here the CDR3 reads CASSQLAGETDTQYF. In DNA, the CDR3 is TGTGCCAGCAGCCAACTAGCGGGAGAAACAGATACGCAGTATTTT.

This chain links TRBV6-2 or TRBV6-3 with TRBJ2-4, with TRBD2 identical over 14 bases. This CDR3 region has 18 residues. V gave up 5 bases and J gave up 0 bases; unmatched junction bases: 6. Germline V gene data show CDR1 as MNHEY and CDR2 as SVGEGT. CDR3 sequence (DNA): TGTGCCAGCAGTACGGGACTAGCGGGAGTAATAGCCAAAAACATTCAGTACTTC. Translation: CASSTGLAGVIAKNIQYF.

This clonotype came up a few times. The CDR3 loop is CATSDVPSRIGNCSNQPQHF. The CDR3 nucleotides read TGTGCCACCAGTGACGTGCCCAGCAGGATCGGGAACTGTAGCAATCAGCCCCAGCATTTT. This chain uses TRBV24-1 with TRBJ1-5; D not resolved. The germline V gene encodes CDR1 KGHDR and CDR2 SFDVKD. V lost 4 bases and J 0 bases, leaving 24 bases between the germline ends. The CDR3 contains 20 residues.

The rearrangement links TRBV5-4 to TRBJ2-2; D may be TRBD2 (6 bases). Germline assignment: CDR1 SGHNT and CDR2 YYREEE (reference sequence). The V and J ends lost 3 bases and 0 bases respectively, with 12 bases between them. This CDR3 spans 16 amino acids. CDR3 residues: CASSSSGTSNTGELFF. The CDR3 DNA reads TGTGCCAGCAGCTCGTCCGGGACTTCGAACACCGGGGAGCTGTTTTTT.

The chain links TRBV7-9 to TRBJ2-7; D is perhaps TRBD2 (5 bases). Between the trimmed V and J ends, which lost 3 bases and 4 bases, there was a span of 13 bases. Germline V gives CDR1 SEHNR, CDR2 FQNEAQ (reference sequence). The CDR3 extends over 14 amino acids. The CDR3 DNA follows: TGTGCCAGCAGCTTTGGCCTAGCCGCATACGAGCAGTACTTC. Protein: CASSFGLAAYEQYF. The variable domain in full, completed from reference TRBV7-9 and TRBJ2-7, reads DTGVSQNPRHKITKRGQNVTFRCDPISEHNRLYWYRQTLGQGPEFLTYFQNEAQLEKSRLLSDRFSAERPKGSFSTLEIQRTEQGDSAMYLCASSFGLAAYEQYFGPGTRLTVT.

In its sample, this clonotype was seen a few times. The rearrangement links TRBV9 to TRBJ2-7; TRBD1 agrees at 10 bases. The CDR3 contains 16 residues. The germline CDR1 and CDR2 sequences are SGDLS and YYNGEE. V shed 3 bases and J 6 bases; nucleotides not matched to a gene: 12. CDR3 sequence (DNA): TGTGCCAGCAGCGGACTCCCCGGGACAGGGGCTTCCGAGCAGTACGTC. Translated, it gives CASSGLPGTGASEQYV.

This rearrangement joins TRBV29-1 to TRBJ1-3, with D uncertain. The CDR3 contains 13 residues. The V and J ends lost 2 bases and 2 bases respectively, with 7 bases between them. Looked up from germline, CDR1 is SQVTM and CDR2 is ANQGSEA. The CDR3 is CSVESRAGNTIYF. CDR3 bases: TGCAGCGTTGAATCGAGGGCTGGAAACACCATATATTTT. The full variable domain, its missing parts supplied by reference TRBV29-1 and TRBJ1-3, is SAVISQKPSRDICQRGTSLTIQCQVDSQVTMMFWYRQQPGQSLTLIATANQGSEATYESGFVIDKFPISRPNLTFSTLTVSNMSPEDSSIYLCSVESRAGNTIYFGEGSWLTVV.

This chain uses TRBV12-3 or TRBV12-4 with TRBJ1-1; D perhaps matches TRBD1 (5 bases). There are 13 residues in the CDR3. Trimming stripped 5 bases from V and 10 bases from J, with 17 bases between. The CDR3 DNA sequence: TGTGCCAGCAGTGTAGGTGTAGGGGAAGGAGCTTTCTTT. This translates into CASSVGVGEGAFF.